This T cell receptor (beta chain) was identified during a study of PD-1 blockade in classical Hodgkin lymphoma. On the study more broadly: Patients were administered nivolumab (3 mg/kg intravenously) every 2 weeks. General study points: The CD4+ diversity rise by C4D1 was clearest in complete responders.

A single count supports this clone. What it binds is unknown. V lost 2 bases, J lost 3 bases, and 14 bases lay in between. The length of the CDR3 is 16 residues. Germline V lookup: CDR1 MNHNY, CDR2 SVGAGI (reference sequence). Stated time point: cycle 4 day 1 (C4D1), after six to seven weeks of nivolumab. After autologous stem cell transplantation all patients relapsed, and prior brentuximab vedotin exposure differed between cohorts. Clones were sequenced by immunoSEQ multiplex PCR, and TCRdb holds only the in-frame ones, with some missing. The repertoire holds 15,000 to 20,000 clones, with less than 70% as singletons.

The TCR comes from a human donor with classical Hodgkin lymphoma. The sequenced sample was peripheral blood mononuclear cells (PBMCs), obtained before the fourth cycle of nivolumab. The chain carries TRBV6-6 and TRBJ1-5, with D hard to call. The CDR3 loop is CASSYSTQGFNQPQHF. The CDR3 DNA reads TGTGCCAGCAGTTACAGCACACAAGGCTTCAATCAGCCCCAGCATTTT.